This T cell receptor beta chain was obtained from a study of glioma-infiltrating T cells. This clonotype was recorded at least ten times. Antigen specificity is unknown. The germline gives CDR1 MDHEN, CDR2 SYDVKM. The V and J ends lost 5 bases and 2 bases respectively, with 16 bases between them. The CDR3 is made up of 16 amino acids. Using RNA template, CDR3s of TCR alpha and beta were amplified with iRepertoire arm-PCR. One-step reverse transcription and amplification started from around 100-400 ng of tissue mRNA or PBMC total RNA. TCRdb passed the multiplex PCR reads through MiXCR, listing each CDR3 protein once. The sample consists of roughly 42,000 distinct CDR3 sequences, more than 20% of them appearing once. Notes on the study in general: Above-expected tissue-blood divergence occurred in all gliomas, most in low-grade ones.

The receptor's source is a human donor with low-grade glioma or glioblastoma, undergoing nonglioma brain surgery, or in good health (not recorded which). The genes are TRBV28 and TRBJ1-5; D call uncertain. The sequencing input was glioma tissue, nonneoplastic brain tissue, or PBMCs (not recorded which). DNA of the CDR3: TGTGCCAGCAGTCCCGAGGCTTCCCCCCGCAATCAGCCCCAGCATTTT. As protein: CASSPEASPRNQPQHF. The full variable domain, with the rest looked up from reference TRBV28 and TRBJ1-5, is DVKVTQSSRYLVKRTGEKVFLECVQDMDHENMFWYRQDPGLGLRLIYFSYDVKMKEKGDIPEGYSVSREKKERFSLILESASTNQTSMYLCASSPEASPRNQPQHFGDGTRLSIL.